The 5 T cell receptor beta chains reported below all come from one sample, sequenced in a study of radiotherapy plus CTLA-4 blockade in lung cancer. Assay: immunoSEQ multiplex PCR; the TCRdb copy retains only in-frame clones and omits some. The table lists 85,000 to 130,000 clones, 85% to 90% of them singletons. Sequences were derived from peripheral blood, sampled from a patient treated with radiotherapy plus ipilimumab. Receptors were obtained from a human donor with non-small cell lung cancer that progressed on radiotherapy plus ipilimumab. Some clones in this sample may be carry-over from other donors' samples.

This clone came up a few times. The gene calls are TRBV9 and TRBJ1-2, with a weak D call TRBD1 (5 bases). CDR3 size: 16 residues. Germline CDR1 and CDR2: SGDLS and YYNGEE. Trimming took off 0 bases at V and 5 bases at J, with 17 bases between the two ends. In nucleotides, the CDR3 is TGTGCCAGCAGCGTAGATGGGGCCACCGCCCTGTATGGCTACACCTTC. Translated, it gives CASSVDGATALYGYTF.

The chain joins TRBV28 to TRBJ1-6; 7 bases match TRBD1. CDR1 and CDR2 (germline): MDHEN, SYDVKM. The CDR3 spans 14 residues. V was clipped by 6 bases and J by 13 bases; unmatched bases: 12. The CDR3 sequence: CASSSPDRFYPLHF. The CDR3 DNA sequence: TGTGCCAGCAGCAGTCCGGACAGGTTCTATCCCCTCCACTTT.

The rearrangement joins TRBV27 to TRBJ2-2; D ambiguous. Deletions cut 5 bases from V and 6 bases from J, with 10 bases between. CDR1 is MNHEY, CDR2 SMNVEV, per germline (reference sequence). This CDR3 is 13 amino acids long. CDR3 in DNA: TGTGCCAGCAGTCCCCAATTCGCCGGGGAGCTGTTTTTT. This codes for CASSPQFAGELFF.

J is TRBJ2-3 and V is TRBV5-6; D remains unclear. CDR3 length: 11 residues. Looked up from germline, CDR1 is SGHDT and CDR2 is YYEEEE. V gave up 1 base and J gave up 7 bases, with 4 bases separating them. CDR3 in amino acids: CASSLLNTQYF. DNA of the CDR3: TGTGCCAGCAGCTTGTTGAATACGCAGTATTTT.

The chain uses TRBV11-3 and TRBJ2-5; no clear D gene. The V and J ends lost 2 bases and 3 bases respectively, with 7 bases between them. The CDR3 has 13 amino acids. Germline V lookup: CDR1 SGHNT, CDR2 YENEEA. The CDR3 is CASSLRSEETQYF. DNA for the CDR3: TGTGCCAGCAGCTTAAGGTCAGAAGAGACCCAGTACTTC.